A selection of T cell receptor beta chains follows, all from one sample in a study of blood T cell repertoires in COVID-19. Profiled with immunoSEQ multiplex PCR; TCRdb holds only in-frame clones, not every one. Counted here are approximately 130,000 clones, around 77% occurring once; the ten biggest clones make up about 10%. Sequencing was carried out using peripheral blood. These receptors originate from a human donor in a cohort sampled during active COVID-19. CDR3s leave out the opening cysteine and the closing phenylalanine or tryptophan. Fields, in order: V gene, J gene, clone size, CDR3 length, CDR3 protein. Some rows have no size entry. The others give once, few or many, or a class for an expanded clone.

TRBV27	TRBJ1-2	-	13	ASSPVSGANYGYT
TRBV4-1	TRBJ2-4	-	14	ASSQEGGQGPNIQY
TRBV27	TRBJ2-3	-	13	ASSHTPRSTDTQY
TRBV29-1	TRBJ2-7	-	11	SVEGQGGYEQY
TRBV30	TRBJ1-5	-	14	AWSPSPGMDNQPQH
TRBV5-1	TRBJ1-6	few	13	ASSLVVGPDSPLH
TRBV6-5	TRBJ1-2	-	11	ASSYSTGYGYT
TRBV6-6	TRBJ1-6	-	13	ASSPTGTGDSPLH
TRBV11-2	TRBJ2-5	once	14	ASSPLVQGARETQY
TRBV7-8	TRBJ1-1	-	13	ASSPGGVRNTEAF
TRBV5-1	TRBJ2-3	-	14	ASKKGAATSTDTQY
TRBV24-1	TRBJ2-7	few	12	ATSDLGEGGEQY
TRBV7-8	TRBJ1-1	-	13	ASSAGQGRKTEAF
TRBV27	TRBJ2-5	-	11	ASRPTYQETQY
TRBV5-1	TRBJ2-5	-	14	ASSSGGLQGGETQY
TRBV7-5	TRBJ2-3	-	14	VRSLGGQPNTDTQY
TRBV6-4	TRBJ1-2	-	8	ASSPDGYT
TRBV5-1	TRBJ2-2	-	13	ASSFPYEYTGELF
TRBV28	TRBJ1-5	-	12	ASSGLQRLQPQH
TRBV24-1	TRBJ2-1	once	16	ATSEPGLPKSSYNEQF
TRBV7-8	TRBJ1-1	-	14	ASSLMVPQGSTEAF
TRBV19	TRBJ2-7	-	13	ASSRPGQRSYEQY
TRBV9	TRBJ1-2	-	13	ASSARTGTNYGYT
TRBV19	TRBJ1-1	-	16	ASSIGPLMGATNTEAF
TRBV6-5	TRBJ1-2	-	13	ASSYRDRGGYGYT
TRBV7-6	TRBJ2-3	-	13	ASSPVSGGADTQY
TRBV4-2	TRBJ1-3	-	13	ASRRDRGTGNTIY
TRBV5-1	TRBJ2-1	-	12	ASSFPAGANEQF
TRBV30	TRBJ1-4	-	16	AWTPGQGISATNEKLF
TRBV20-1	TRBJ1-1	-	11	SASKGGNTEAF
TRBV5-6	TRBJ2-2	-	14	ASSFWSPRVTGELF
TRBV7-8	TRBJ1-3	-	12	ASGRRDSGNTIY
TRBV5-4	TRBJ2-6	-	14	ASSLRGGGGANVLT
TRBV19	TRBJ1-2	-	15	ASTPGDRGLYNYGYT
TRBV10-3	TRBJ2-7	-	9	AVGGAYEQY
TRBV27	TRBJ1-3	few	12	ASSVTGTGNTIY
TRBV7-2	TRBJ2-3	-	12	ASSLDRGRDTQY
TRBV24-1	TRBJ1-1	-	15	ATSDGPLQGMNTEAF
TRBV3-1/TRBV3-2	TRBJ2-7	medium-sized	13	ASSQDPNRGREQY
TRBV30	TRBJ1-1	-	12	AWSVRQSHTEAF
TRBV5-5	TRBJ1-2	-	14	ASSLAGQGSIYGYT
TRBV18	TRBJ2-3	-	15	ASSPLLAGGKTDTQY
TRBV11-2	TRBJ2-5	-	13	ASSFTINGGETQY
TRBV7-3	TRBJ1-2	-	12	ASSLVAGDYGYT
TRBV25-1	TRBJ2-1	few	11	ASTRTQGNEQF
TRBV30	TRBJ1-2	few	13	AWGNRDRGNYGYT
TRBV15	TRBJ2-1	-	13	ATSRASGSYNEQF
TRBV6-5	TRBJ2-1	-	12	ASSTADLYGEQF
TRBV4-1	TRBJ2-7	-	12	ASSQDRGGHEQY
TRBV11-2	TRBJ2-7	few	9	ASSSAYEQY
TRBV6-5	TRBJ1-5	-	12	ASRPGQGNQPQH
TRBV18	TRBJ1-2	-	11	ASSPAWRAGYT
TRBV7-9	TRBJ2-3	-	16	ASSGQGLGGGHTDTQY
TRBV19	TRBJ2-1	-	10	ASASGPNEQF